This record looks at one TCR beta chain sequence and its context. Its antigen is unknown. Germline lookup yields CDR1 SGDLS and CDR2 YYNGEE. The CDR3 runs to 13 residues. Between the trimmed V and J ends, which lost 3 bases and 1 base, there was a span of 6 bases. The data stem from a study of T cell responses to AZD1222 COVID-19 vaccine. TCRdb's copy holds only in-frame clones and misses some; the assay was immunoSEQ multiplex PCR. Of approximately 89,000 clones listed, nearly 90% are singletons. Findings of the study overall: Clonal diversity was possibly underestimated; the donors were predominantly white British and more often female. Spike-specific TCR breadth and depth went up after people got two AZD1222 doses. With dominance at 160-218 and 743-854, vaccine-associated CD4 TCRs spanned spike.

V gene TRBV9 combines with J gene TRBJ2-3; tentatively, D is TRBD2 (6 bases). Sequencing was performed on peripheral blood, taken on day 0 of AZD1222 vaccination. This clonotype originated in an adult in good health. CDR3 sequence (DNA): TGTGCCAGCAGCGGGAGGGGCACAGATACGCAGTATTTT. Translating it yields CASSGRGTDTQYF.